These T cell receptor beta chains were read from a single sample in a study of T cells after yellow fever vaccination. Using its own MiXCR run on the 5' RACE reads, TCRdb lists one record per CDR3 protein. This sample has around 300,000 distinct CDR3 sequences; approximately 4% occur once, and the top ten carry approximately 19%. The specimen was PBMCs, collected 15 days after the yellow fever booster vaccination. The receptors were gathered from a man aged 18-30 years who received the YFV17D yellow fever vaccine. Both conserved end residues are part of each CDR3. Fields, in order: CDR3 DNA, CDR3 protein, J gene, clone size, V gene, D gene, CDR3 length. D genes are given only for firm matches. Expanded clones are given a class, and other clones once, few, many or no size at all.

TGCAGCGCACACACCCGGGACAGCCTACACAATGAGCAGTTCTTC,CSAHTRDSLHNEQFF,TRBJ2-1,many,TRBV29-1,TRBD1,15
TGTGCCAGCAGCGGAGGGGGACAGCTTATCAATGGCTACACCTTC,CASSGGGQLINGYTF,TRBJ1-2,many,TRBV9,TRBD1,15
TGCAGCGTGGAGGAGTGGGGCGACACTGAAGCTTTCTTT,CSVEEWGDTEAFF,TRBJ1-1,many,TRBV29-1,-,13
TGTGCCAGCAGTTTACAGGCGACGGGGGGCCCCCCCGAGACCCAGTACTTC,CASSLQATGGPPETQYF,TRBJ2-5,many,TRBV12-3/TRBV12-4,-,17
TGTGCCAGCAGCGTAGACGGCGGGGGGTCCAACGAGCAGTACTTC,CASSVDGGGSNEQYF,TRBJ2-7,-,TRBV9,TRBD2,15
TGCAGTGTTAGTCAACCGGGACAGGGGGCGGATGGCTACACCTTC,CSVSQPGQGADGYTF,TRBJ1-2,many,TRBV20-1,TRBD1,15
TGTGCCAGCGCCGGGACAGATAATAATTCACCCCTCCACTTT,CASAGTDNNSPLHF,TRBJ1-6,many,TRBV11-2,TRBD1,14
TGTGCCAGCAGGTATATGGTCTCTGAAGCTTTCTTT,CASRYMVSEAFF,TRBJ1-1,many,TRBV7-2,-,12
TGCGCCAGCAGCTTGGTAGGGGGTGGCGAAAAACTGTTTTTT,CASSLVGGGEKLFF,TRBJ1-4,many,TRBV5-1,-,14
TGTGCCACCTCCTATTCTCACTCCAATGAGCAGTTCTTC,CATSYSHSNEQFF,TRBJ2-1,many,TRBV10-3,-,13
TGTGCCAGCAGCTTACAGGGGTCGTTTGGCACTGAAGCTTTCTTT,CASSLQGSFGTEAFF,TRBJ1-1,-,TRBV7-8,-,15
TGCAGCGTTGTGCCCCACTCTGGAAACACCATATATTTT,CSVVPHSGNTIYF,TRBJ1-3,many,TRBV29-1,-,13
TGCGCCAGCAGCCAACAGGGGGGGGACACTGAAGCTTTCTTT,CASSQQGGDTEAFF,TRBJ1-1,-,TRBV4-3,TRBD1,14
TGTGCCAGCAATGGAGCAGCGGGGGGTCGATACGAGCAGTACTTC,CASNGAAGGRYEQYF,TRBJ2-7,many,TRBV27,TRBD2,15
TGTGCCAGCAGCCCCAGAAGGATAGGGGAAACCAATGAGCAGTTCTTC,CASSPRRIGETNEQFF,TRBJ2-1,many,TRBV7-8,-,16
TGTGCCAGCAGCTCCTATATAGACACCTATGGCTACACCTTC,CASSSYIDTYGYTF,TRBJ1-2,many,TRBV7-2,-,14
TGTGCCAGCTCATTCGACAGAGCTAACTATGGCTACACCTTC,CASSFDRANYGYTF,TRBJ1-2,few,TRBV18,-,14
TGTGCCAGCAGTCAAGATGAGACCTCTTCCTACAATGAGCAGTTCTTC,CASSQDETSSYNEQFF,TRBJ2-1,-,TRBV3-1,-,16
TGTGCCAGCAGCTTCTCGGCTATGGATACGCAGTATTTT,CASSFSAMDTQYF,TRBJ2-3,many,TRBV7-7,-,13
TGTGCCAGCAGCTTAGGGTTTGAGGGATGGACTGAAGCTTTCTTT,CASSLGFEGWTEAFF,TRBJ1-1,few,TRBV7-8,-,15
TGTGCCAGCAGTGGCGGACTAGCGGGGGGGCCTCAGGAGCAGTTCTTC,CASSGGLAGGPQEQFF,TRBJ2-1,many,TRBV6-5,TRBD2,16
TGTGCCATCAGTGATTCAGGGGTTGGGCAGCCCCAGCATTTT,CAISDSGVGQPQHF,TRBJ1-5,many,TRBV10-3,-,14
TGTGCCAGCCAGGGGCAGGGAGGGCGCGAGCAGTACTTC,CASQGQGGREQYF,TRBJ2-7,-,TRBV7-8,-,13
TGTGCCAGCAGTCCTCTCAGCTCGTCTCTCTACTCTGGAAACACCATATATTTT,CASSPLSSSLYSGNTIYF,TRBJ1-3,-,TRBV6-1,-,18
TGTGCCAGCAGCGCCTACCAAGAGACCCAGTACTTC,CASSAYQETQYF,TRBJ2-5,many,TRBV6-2/TRBV6-3,-,12
TGTGCCAGCAGTTTACTCAGGGGCGGGGAGACCCAGTACTTC,CASSLLRGGETQYF,TRBJ2-5,few,TRBV28,-,14